Shown below are 15 T cell receptor beta chains from a single sample sequenced in a study of blood T cell repertoires in COVID-19. Sequencing was performed with immunoSEQ multiplex PCR; in TCRdb, only in-frame clones are kept and a portion is missing. The sample lists around 250,000 clones, 80% to 90% occurring once. The sample consisted of PBMCs or T cells enriched from blood (not recorded which). These receptor sequences come from a woman aged 50 to 60 who had recovered from COVID-19.

The V call is TRBV19, the J call TRBJ2-1; 10 bases agree with TRBD2. The germline V gene has CDR1 LNHDA and CDR2 SQIVND (reference sequence). This CDR3 region has 16 residues. J gave up 5 bases and V 4 bases, and 8 bases lay outside the gene matches. CDR3 loop: CASSRNLAGVNNEQFF. The DNA of the CDR3 is TGTGCCAGTAGTAGAAACCTAGCGGGAGTGAACAATGAGCAGTTCTTC.

A single count supports this clone. The gene calls are TRBV10-3 and TRBJ1-2, with TRBD1 matching 8 bases. The germline CDR1 and CDR2 sequences are ENHRY and SYGVKD. V shed 0 bases and J 3 bases; nucleotides not matched to a gene: 6. The CDR3 is 16 residues long. CDR3 amino acids: CAISESARGQYYGYTF. The DNA of the CDR3 is TGTGCCATCAGTGAGTCTGCCAGGGGGCAGTACTATGGCTACACCTTC.

The chain links TRBV28 to TRBJ1-5; TRBD1 is a possible D gene (5 bases). This CDR3 spans 15 amino acids. V lost 6 bases, J lost 8 bases, and 20 bases lay in between. Germline assignment: CDR1 MDHEN and CDR2 SYDVKM. The CDR3 reads CASSLGGTPREPQHF. CDR3 bases: TGTGCCAGCAGCCTCGGGGGGACCCCCCGGGAGCCCCAGCATTTT.

The rearrangement uses TRBV4-1 and TRBJ2-1; no definite D call. Germline values: CDR1 MGHRA, CDR2 YSYEKL. With 0 bases removed from V and 2 bases from J, the gap between germline ends came to 8 bases. This CDR3 contains 15 residues. CDR3 residues: CASSQDEDTYNEQFF. In DNA, the CDR3 is TGCGCCAGCAGCCAAGATGAAGACACCTACAATGAGCAGTTCTTC.

The chain carries TRBV19 and TRBJ2-5; TRBD2 agrees at 8 bases. The length of the CDR3 is 14 residues. Germline V gives CDR1 LNHDA, CDR2 SQIVND (reference sequence). V shed 6 bases, J shed 1 base, and the junction held 4 bases outside the gene matches. The CDR3 loop reads CASRISGTQETQYF. The CDR3 DNA is TGTGCCAGTAGAATTAGCGGGACCCAAGAGACCCAGTACTTC.

The chain links TRBV28 to TRBJ1-6; no definite D call. Germline CDR1 reads MDHEN; CDR2 reads SYDVKM. V was pared by 3 bases and J by 0 bases, with 6 bases between. This CDR3 spans 15 amino acids. The CDR3 region is CASSLPRSYNSPLHF. The DNA for the CDR3 is TGTGCCAGCAGTTTGCCGCGCTCCTATAATTCACCCCTCCACTTT.

The V and J genes are TRBV7-5 and TRBJ2-2; TRBD1, the D gene given by the table, was not confirmed from the DNA. TRBV7-5 is marked as a pseudogene. The CDR3 has 18 amino acids. The CDR3 sequence is CARSVPLKQGYNTGELFF. The CDR3 DNA follows: TGTGCCAGAAGCGTCCCCCTTAAACAGGGTTATAACACCGGGGAGCTGTTTTTT.

The rearrangement joins TRBV6-5 to TRBJ2-7; D perhaps matches TRBD1 (6 bases). The germline CDR1 and CDR2 sequences are MNHEY and SVGAGI. Trimming took off 6 bases at V and 3 bases at J, with 18 bases between the two ends. The CDR3 is made up of 15 amino acids. CDR3 protein: CASRAGSQGGYEQYF. The CDR3 DNA follows: TGTGCCAGCAGGGCAGGGTCCCAAGGGGGCTACGAGCAGTACTTC.

The J gene is TRBJ1-6, the V gene TRBV6-5, with D possibly being TRBD1 (5 bases). The V end was cut by 0 bases, the J end by 8 bases, with 14 bases between. This CDR3 comprises 16 residues. Germline V gene lookup returns CDR1 MNHEY and CDR2 SVGAGI. The CDR3 sequence: CASSYSTVGAHSPLHF. The CDR3 DNA reads TGTGCCAGCAGTTACTCGACTGTTGGGGCCCATTCACCCCTCCACTTT.

The rearrangement uses TRBV10-3 and TRBJ2-5, with D tentatively TRBD2 (5 bases). Germline loops: CDR1 ENHRY, CDR2 SYGVKD. Trimming pared 10 bases from V and 0 bases from J, leaving 21 bases between. The CDR3 length is 16 residues. The CDR3 DNA reads TGTGCCAACCTTCCTCCTATACTAGGGTACCAAGAGACCCAGTACTTC. Residues: CANLPPILGYQETQYF.

The V call is TRBV6-5, the J call TRBJ1-5, with 9 positions matching TRBD1. V gave up 7 bases and J gave up 7 bases; unmatched junction bases: 8. Germline V gene lookup returns CDR1 MNHEY and CDR2 SVGAGI. The CDR3 is 14 residues long. This CDR3 reads CASTYTGGRQPQHF. Here the CDR3 DNA reads TGTGCCAGCACCTACACAGGGGGCCGACAGCCCCAGCATTTT.

The gene calls are TRBV28 and TRBJ1-1; a weak D match, TRBD1 (6 bases). Looked up from germline, CDR1 is MDHEN and CDR2 is SYDVKM. Trimming removed 8 bases from V and 5 bases from J, with 21 bases in between. The CDR3 is 15 residues long. The CDR3 coding sequence is TGTGCCAGCTATTCGCTGCAGGGGCTCCCGACTGAAGCTTTCTTT. As protein: CASYSLQGLPTEAFF.

This clone has just a few counts. V is TRBV6-5 and J is TRBJ1-2; D may be TRBD1 (6 bases). Germline V lookup: CDR1 MNHEY, CDR2 SVGAGI. This CDR3 has 15 residues. Trimming stripped 6 bases from V and 1 base from J, with 15 bases between. Written as DNA, the CDR3 is TGTGCCAGCAGGTTCGGACAGAGGGATAACTATGGCTACACCTTC. Protein product: CASRFGQRDNYGYTF.

The chain uses TRBV5-1 and TRBJ1-2; tentative D call: TRBD1 (6 bases). V lost 2 bases to trimming and J lost 0 bases, with 8 bases between them. This CDR3 comprises 14 residues. Looked up from germline, CDR1 is SGHRS and CDR2 is YFSETQ. The CDR3 sequence: CASSLQGANYGYTF. The CDR3 nucleotides read TGCGCCAGCAGCTTACAGGGAGCTAACTATGGCTACACCTTC.

The chain combines TRBV24-1 with TRBJ1-4; D is ambiguous. V lost 3 bases and J lost 1, with 8 bases in between. The CDR3 has 15 residues. Germline lookup yields CDR1 KGHDR and CDR2 SFDVKD. The CDR3 DNA reads as TGTGCCACCAGTGATCTCGGGGAAACTAATGAAAAACTGTTTTTT. This codes for CATSDLGETNEKLFF.